The 16 T cell receptor beta chains below come from one sample, sequenced in a study of shared T cell receptors in the human thymus. Here immunoSEQ multiplex PCR was the method, and the copy in TCRdb shows in-frame clones only, minus some. The sample contains 550,000 to 800,000 clones, approximately 85% of which appear only once. The same sample was also studied in work on human thymus T cells.

Sequencing used thymocytes. These receptors all stem from a girl under three years old with a congenital heart defect.

This clone was detected only a few times. The rearrangement joins TRBV5-6 to TRBJ2-7; TRBD1 matches 10 bases. The J segment lost 2 bases and the V segment lost 3 bases, leaving 8 bases of the junction unmatched. Germline CDR1 SGHDT, CDR2 YYEEEE. The CDR3 runs to 16 residues. CDR3 bases: TGTGCCAGCAGCTCCCGGGACAGGGGATTTACCTACGAGCAGTACTTC. Its translation: CASSSRDRGFTYEQYF.

The V gene is TRBV19, the J gene TRBJ1-2, with 8 bases lining up with TRBD1. Trimming took 6 bases from V and 4 from J; bases not matched to a gene: 10. CDR1 LNHDA and CDR2 SQIVND come from the germline V gene (reference sequence). This CDR3 contains 15 residues. The CDR3 DNA reads as TGTGCCAGTAGCCTCCCAGGGGGCTCGGCCTATGGCTACACCTTC. As protein: CASSLPGGSAYGYTF.

The chain employs TRBV5-4 and TRBJ1-1; TRBD1 agrees at 8 bases. Germline V gene lookup returns CDR1 SGHNT and CDR2 YYREEE (reference sequence). V gave up 1 base and J gave up 4 bases; unmatched junction bases: 9. The CDR3 contains 16 residues. The CDR3 region has the DNA TGTGCCAGCAGCTTGACATACAGGGGGATCGTCACTGAAGCTTTCTTT. Translated, it gives CASSLTYRGIVTEAFF.

The chain employs TRBV9 and TRBJ2-7, with TRBD2 identical over 8 bases. Germline lookup yields CDR1 SGDLS and CDR2 YYNGEE. V shed 0 bases, J shed 5 bases, and the junction held 10 bases outside the gene matches. The CDR3 totals 16 residues. The CDR3: CASSVASSGSIHEQYF. DNA for the CDR3: TGTGCCAGCAGCGTAGCCTCTAGCGGGTCGATCCACGAGCAGTACTTC.

V and J are TRBV5-1 and TRBJ2-3; 12 bases line up with TRBD1. Germline lookup yields CDR1 SGHRS and CDR2 YFSETQ. This CDR3 region has 21 residues. The J segment lost 4 bases and the V segment lost 1 base, leaving 19 bases of the junction unmatched. The CDR3 sequence: CASSLLGTPGQGASVSDTQYF. The CDR3 DNA reads TGCGCCAGCAGCTTGTTAGGTACACCGGGACAGGGGGCGAGTGTATCAGATACGCAGTATTTT.

The rearrangement links TRBV6-1 to TRBJ1-2; possible D gene TRBD1, 5 bases. Trimming pared 2 bases from V and 6 bases from J, leaving 19 bases between. The CDR3 runs to 16 residues. From germline, CDR1 is MNHNS and CDR2 SASEGT. This chain's CDR3 is CASSERARRGAHGYTF. The CDR3 DNA reads as TGTGCCAGCAGTGAAAGGGCCCGGAGGGGCGCTCATGGCTACACCTTC.

The genes are TRBV14 and TRBJ1-3, with 8 bases that match TRBD1. The CDR3 is 17 residues long. Germline trimming cut 0 bases from V and 0 bases from J; bases unmatched to any gene: 4. CDR1 and CDR2 (germline): SGHDN, FVKESK. DNA of the CDR3: TGTGCCAGCAGCCAAGATGAAGACAGGGGCTCTGGAAACACCATATATTTT. It encodes CASSQDEDRGSGNTIYF.

This rearrangement joins TRBV7-2 to TRBJ1-6; 10 bases line up with TRBD1. CDR3 size: 14 residues. V dropped 5 bases and J dropped 11; count of bases not matched to a gene: 6. Germline loops: CDR1 SGHTA, CDR2 FQGNSA. The CDR3 sequence is CASSTRQGAAPLHF. For the CDR3, the DNA is TGTGCCAGCAGCACAAGACAGGGGGCGGCACCCCTCCACTTT.

The chain couples TRBV7-3 to TRBJ1-2; 9 nucleotides agree with TRBD1. V shed 2 bases and J 8 bases; nucleotides not matched to a gene: 12. Germline CDR1 and CDR2: SGHTA and FQGTGA. The CDR3 length is 16 residues. Here the CDR3 reads CASSLGTGKNVGGYTF. The CDR3 bases are TGTGCCAGCAGCTTAGGGACAGGGAAGAATGTGGGCGGCTACACCTTC.

As to this clone: An end of the junction does not agree with germline; a read error may underlie this. The same CDR3 can be traced to other DNA sequences in this sample. The V call is TRBV19, the J call TRBJ1-6; unclear D gene. Germline assignment: CDR1 LNHDA and CDR2 SQIVND (reference sequence). The CDR3 covers 19 residues. The CDR3 DNA is TGTGCCAGTAGTATGTACCAGAGCCCAACTAGCTCCTATAATTCCCCCCTCCACTTT. Protein product: CASSMYQSPTSSYNSPLHF.

The chain has TRBV5-1 and TRBJ2-3, with 12 bases fitting TRBD2. Germline-derived CDR1 and CDR2 are SGHRS and YFSETQ. The CDR3 loop spans 15 amino acids. After removal of 7 bases from V and 4 bases from J, the junction contained 7 bases not matched to a gene. The CDR3 sequence is CASAASGGAPDTQYF. The CDR3 bases are TGCGCCAGCGCTGCTAGCGGGGGGGCACCAGATACGCAGTATTTT.

The gene calls are TRBV6-5 and TRBJ2-7; 7 bases are a match to TRBD2. Trimming removed 0 bases from V and 2 bases from J; junction bases left unmatched: 4. This CDR3 has 15 amino acids. Germline V lookup: CDR1 MNHEY, CDR2 SVGAGI. CDR3 DNA: TGTGCCAGCAGTTACTCGAGGACTAGGGCCTACGAGCAGTACTTC. It is translated as CASSYSRTRAYEQYF.

The chain couples TRBV19 to TRBJ1-2; perhaps TRBD1 as D (5 bases). V lost 5 bases and J 4 bases, leaving 23 bases between the germline ends. This CDR3 contains 17 residues. CDR1 is LNHDA and CDR2 is SQIVND in the germline V gene (reference sequence). The CDR3 DNA is TGTGCCAGTAGTCCAGGTAGAGGAGGAGGGGCCACCTATGGCTACACCTTC. This translates into CASSPGRGGGATYGYTF. The whole variable domain, filled in from reference TRBV19 and TRBJ1-2, reads DGGITQSPKYLFRKEGQNVTLSCEQNLNHDAMYWYRQDPGQGLRLIYYSQIVNDFQKGDIAEGYSVSREKKESFPLTVTSAQKNPTAFYLCASSPGRGGGATYGYTFGSGTRLTVV.

The chain has TRBV7-9 and TRBJ1-6; D call uncertain. CDR3 length: 13 residues. V shed 1 base and J shed 5 bases, with 3 bases lying between them. Germline V lookup: CDR1 SEHNR, CDR2 FQNEAQ (reference sequence). CDR3 sequence (DNA): TGTGCCAGCAGCTTAGGGCATAATTCACCCCTCCACTTT. Protein sequence: CASSLGHNSPLHF.

This clone was detected a few times. This chain links TRBV5-8 with TRBJ2-1, with D possibly TRBD1 on 5 matching bases. Deletions cut 2 bases from V and 7 bases from J, with 13 bases between. Germline CDR1 and CDR2: SGHTS and YDEGEE. The CDR3 runs 14 residues. The CDR3 loop reads CASSFEPQGNEQFF. In nucleotides, the CDR3 is TGTGCCAGCAGCTTTGAACCCCAGGGAAATGAGCAGTTCTTC.

The chain links TRBV4-1 to TRBJ2-7, with D tentatively TRBD2 (5 bases). V dropped 0 bases and J dropped 1 base, with 10 bases sitting between them. CDR3 length: 15 amino acids. Germline V lookup: CDR1 MGHRA, CDR2 YSYEKL. The CDR3 sequence is CASSQDWAGSYEQYF. CDR3 in DNA: TGCGCCAGCAGCCAAGATTGGGCGGGTTCCTACGAGCAGTACTTC.